These 32 T cell receptor beta chains were sequenced from one sample in a study of blood T cell repertoires in COVID-19. Some clones are missing from TCRdb's copy, which holds only in-frame ones; the method was immunoSEQ multiplex PCR. The sample holds 250,000 to 400,000 clones, roughly 90% seen once. The sample consisted of peripheral blood. The origin of the receptors is a woman between 25 and 40 years old with COVID-19, enrolled during active disease.

The chain employs TRBV10-3 and TRBJ2-2; D uncertain. The V gene lost 0 bases and the J gene lost 6 bases, with 11 bases spanning the gap. Germline assignment: CDR1 ENHRY and CDR2 SYGVKD. The length of the CDR3 is 15 residues. CDR3 region: CAISESYFLAGELFF. The CDR3, as DNA: TGTGCCATCAGTGAGTCTTATTTTCTCGCCGGGGAGCTGTTTTTT.

V is TRBV7-9 and J is TRBJ1-6; D not resolved. V dropped 11 bases and J dropped 8 bases, with 16 bases sitting between them. Germline V gives CDR1 SEHNR, CDR2 FQNEAQ (reference sequence). The CDR3 is made up of 13 amino acids. The CDR3 bases are TGTGCCGTAGCGAGCCAGGCTGATTCACCCCTCCACTTT. Its protein is CAVASQADSPLHF.

The J gene is TRBJ1-1, the V gene TRBV30; no clear D gene. CDR3 length equals 11 residues. Trimming took 1 base from V and 9 from J, leaving 9 bases between them. Per germline, CDR1 GTSNPN and CDR2 SVGIG (reference sequence). The DNA for the CDR3 is TGTGCCTGGAGTGCTACTGCCCAAGCTTTCTTT. Its protein is CAWSATAQAFF.

V usage is TRBV24-1 and J usage is TRBJ1-2; 11 bases align to TRBD1. The CDR3 loop spans 15 amino acids. CDR1 and CDR2 from the germline V gene are KGHDR and SFDVKD. The V and J ends lost 3 bases and 7 bases, in that order; junction bases with no gene match: 6. The CDR3 spells CATSDPGQGAGGYTF. DNA of the CDR3: TGTGCCACCAGTGATCCCGGACAGGGGGCGGGTGGCTACACCTTC.

The chain combines TRBV19 with TRBJ2-3, with 8 bases fitting TRBD2. The germline gives CDR1 LNHDA, CDR2 SQIVND (reference sequence). Losses at the gene ends were 10 bases for V and 4 bases for J; bases not matched to a gene: 4. The CDR3 has 12 residues. The CDR3 spells CATGGAADTQYF. As DNA, the CDR3 is TGTGCCACCGGGGGGGCCGCAGATACGCAGTATTTT.

The chain has TRBV3-1 (or the pseudogene TRBV3-2) and TRBJ2-3, with 12 bases matching TRBD2. The ends lost 4 bases at V and 3 bases at J; junction bases unmatched: 5. CDR1 LGHDT and CDR2 YNNKEL come from the germline V gene (reference sequence). This CDR3 has 16 amino acids. In nucleotides, the CDR3 is TGTGCCAGCAGCCTTCTGACTAGCGGGAGAACAGATACGCAGTATTTT. Amino acid sequence: CASSLLTSGRTDTQYF.

The chain joins TRBV30 to TRBJ2-2; D unclear. Germline V lookup: CDR1 GTSNPN, CDR2 SVGIG (reference sequence). The CDR3 length is 12 residues. V lost 4 bases and J 6 bases, leaving 9 bases between the germline ends. The CDR3 coding sequence is TGTGCCTGGACGCTCTGGCCCGGGGAGCTGTTTTTT. Translation: CAWTLWPGELFF.

V gene TRBV19 combines with J gene TRBJ2-3, with D perhaps matching TRBD1 (6 bases). V was pared by 5 bases and J by 5 bases, with 11 bases between. Germline V gene data show CDR1 as LNHDA and CDR2 as SQIVND (reference sequence). The CDR3 is 13 residues long. The chain's CDR3 is CASSPQQGDTQYF. DNA for the CDR3: TGTGCCAGTAGTCCCCAACAGGGAGATACGCAGTATTTT.

The chain combines TRBV18 with TRBJ1-2; 9 positions match TRBD1. Germline CDR1 is KGHSH and CDR2 is LQKENI. The CDR3 is 16 residues long. The J segment lost 0 bases and the V segment lost 3 bases, leaving 5 bases of the junction unmatched. This CDR3 reads CASSPAGQGTNYGYTF. The CDR3 nucleotides read TGTGCCAGCTCACCGGCGGGACAGGGAACTAACTATGGCTACACCTTC.

J is TRBJ1-4 and V is TRBV11-2; 8 nucleotides align to TRBD1. CDR3 length: 14 amino acids. Germline V gives CDR1 SGHAT, CDR2 FQNNGV. V trimming: 3 bases; J trimming: 7 bases; junction bases outside the gene matches: 4. CDR3 loop: CASSLTGAIEKLFF. The CDR3, as DNA: TGTGCCAGCAGCTTGACAGGGGCGATTGAAAAACTGTTTTTT.

The chain links TRBV10-3 to TRBJ1-6, with unresolved D. CDR3 length: 12 residues. Trimming stripped 3 bases from V and 8 bases from J, with 5 bases between. CDR1 and CDR2 (germline): ENHRY, SYGVKD. The CDR3 DNA sequence: TGTGCCATCAGTGACGGGGATTCACCCCTCCACTTT. It is translated as CAISDGDSPLHF.

The V call is TRBV2, the J call TRBJ2-2, with TRBD2 matching 10 bases. This CDR3 comprises 21 residues. Trimming at V came to 0 bases and at J to 0 bases, leaving 13 bases not matched to a gene. Germline V gene lookup returns CDR1 SNHLY and CDR2 FYNNEI. The CDR3 spells CASSEAHLAGVRTPNTGELFF. CDR3 nucleotide sequence: TGTGCCAGCAGTGAAGCGCACCTAGCGGGAGTAAGGACTCCGAACACCGGGGAGCTGTTTTTT.

A single count supports this clone. The rearrangement joins TRBV6-6 to TRBJ1-2, with a weak D call TRBD1 (5 bases). The germline V gene encodes CDR1 MNHNY and CDR2 SVGAGI (reference sequence). V was shortened by 0 bases and J by 8 bases, with 13 bases between the two germline ends. This CDR3 is built from 14 residues. The CDR3 DNA follows: TGTGCCAGCAGTTACTCGGGGGGTGGAGAGGGCTACACCTTC. Its translation: CASSYSGGGEGYTF.

This rearrangement joins TRBV5-1 to TRBJ2-1, with TRBD1 identical over 8 bases. This CDR3 has 15 residues. CDR1 is SGHRS and CDR2 is YFSETQ in the germline V gene. Unmatched junction bases numbered 3, after V lost 2 bases and J lost 2 bases. The CDR3 DNA follows: TGCGCCAGCAGCTTAGGGACAGGAGCCTACAATGAGCAGTTCTTC. Its translation is CASSLGTGAYNEQFF.

This clone occurred once. The V call is TRBV5-1, the J call TRBJ2-3; 9 nucleotides line up with TRBD1. Germline CDR1 SGHRS, CDR2 YFSETQ. This CDR3 comprises 16 residues. Unmatched junction bases numbered 6, after V lost 2 bases and J lost 2 bases. The CDR3 protein is CASSLPGQGSTDTQYF. The CDR3 DNA reads as TGCGCCAGCAGCTTACCGGGACAGGGATCCACAGATACGCAGTATTTT.

As DNA, the CDR3 is TGTGCCAGCAGCCGACAGGGTAGAACAGGTGAAGCTTTCTTT. Protein: CASSRQGRTGEAFF. The chain carries TRBV7-3 and TRBJ1-1, with TRBD1 matching over 7 bases. Unmatched junction bases numbered 10, after V lost 5 bases and J lost 7 bases. This CDR3 comprises 14 residues. Germline loops: CDR1 SGHTA, CDR2 FQGTGA. Filled out from reference TRBV7-3 and TRBJ1-1, the complete variable domain reads GAGVSQTPSNKVTEKGKYVELRCDPISGHTALYWYRQSLGQGPEFLIYFQGTGAADDSGLPNDRFFAVRPEGSVSTLKIQRTERGDSAVYLCASSRQGRTGEAFFGQGTRLTVV.

This sequence joins TRBV5-4 and TRBJ1-5, with TRBD1 identical over 9 bases. V trimming: 7 bases; J trimming: 7 bases; junction bases outside the gene matches: 6. CDR3 length: 13 amino acids. CDR1 and CDR2 from the germline V gene are SGHNT and YYREEE (reference sequence). CDR3 DNA: TGTGCCAGCTTGGGACAGGGAAGCCAGCCCCAGCATTTT. Protein: CASLGQGSQPQHF.

Comment on this clone: This sample includes further DNA sequences coding for the same CDR3. The CDR3 DNA sequence: TGCAGCGTTGAAAGACAGATGAACACTGAAGCTTTCTTT. Translated, it gives CSVERQMNTEAFF. The genes are TRBV29-1 and TRBJ1-1; weak D call: TRBD1 (5 bases). Trimming cost V 2 bases and J 0 bases, with 7 bases left between them. The CDR3 has 13 amino acids. Per germline, CDR1 SQVTM and CDR2 ANQGSEA.

The chain has TRBV28 and TRBJ1-2; D uncertain. The CDR3 has 13 amino acids. Germline CDR1 and CDR2: MDHEN and SYDVKM. Trimming took 5 bases from V and 9 from J, leaving 16 bases between them. CDR3: CASSPSGAMSYTF. CDR3 nucleotide sequence: TGTGCCAGCAGTCCCTCTGGAGCTATGAGCTACACCTTC.

The chain carries TRBV29-1 and TRBJ1-2, with D possibly matching TRBD1 (5 bases). This CDR3 region has 13 residues. V was trimmed by 1 base and J by 8 bases, leaving 14 bases between them. Germline values: CDR1 SQVTM, CDR2 ANQGSEA. The DNA for the CDR3 is TGCAGCGTTGAAGCCGGACAAATGGAAGGCTACACCTTC. It encodes CSVEAGQMEGYTF.

The chain is built from TRBV5-1 and TRBJ1-1, with D unresolved. The germline V gene has CDR1 SGHRS and CDR2 YFSETQ. With 1 base removed from V and 0 bases from J, the gap between germline ends came to 7 bases. This CDR3 has 14 amino acids. CDR3 amino acids: CASSLTAMNTEAFF. The CDR3 DNA reads TGCGCCAGCAGCTTGACAGCCATGAACACTGAAGCTTTCTTT.

The gene calls are TRBV2 and TRBJ2-2, with 8 bases matching TRBD1. J gave up 5 bases and V 6 bases, and 8 bases lay outside the gene matches. Germline V gene data show CDR1 as SNHLY and CDR2 as FYNNEI. The CDR3 runs 15 residues. CDR3 in amino acids: CASRVDRAGTGELFF. DNA of the CDR3: TGTGCCAGCAGGGTGGACAGGGCGGGGACCGGGGAGCTGTTTTTT. Full variable domain (rest looked up from reference TRBV2 and TRBJ2-2): EPEVTQTPSHQVTQMGQEVILRCVPISNHLYFYWYRQILGQKVEFLVSFYNNEISEKSEIFDDQFSVERPDGSNFTLKIRSTKLEDSAMYFCASRVDRAGTGELFFGEGSRLTVL.

The chain couples TRBV16 to TRBJ1-5; maybe TRBD1 (6 bases). Trimming removed 4 bases at V and 4 bases at J, with 11 bases between. The CDR3 length is 14 residues. CDR1 is KGHSY and CDR2 is FQNENV in the germline V gene. CDR3 sequence: CASSLGQSNQPQHF. The CDR3, as DNA: TGTGCCAGCAGCCTCGGACAGTCGAATCAGCCCCAGCATTTT. Based on the CDR3 plus reference TRBV16 and TRBJ1-5, the full variable domain is GEEVAQTPKHLVRGEGQKAKLYCAPIKGHSYVFWYQQVLKNEFKFLISFQNENVFDETGMPKERFSAKCLPNSPCSLEIQATKLEDSAVYFCASSLGQSNQPQHFGDGTRLSIL.

This chain uses TRBV18 with TRBJ1-1; 7 bases map to TRBD1. The CDR3 contains 13 residues. The V gene's germline CDR1 is KGHSH and CDR2 LQKENI. Trimming cost V 4 bases and J 5 bases; bases outside gene matches: 4. The CDR3 DNA reads as TGTGCCAGCTCACAGGGGGCGCGGACTGAAGCTTTCTTT. Translated, it gives CASSQGARTEAFF.

The chain uses TRBV6-5 and TRBJ2-7; TRBD1 matches 8 bases. The CDR3 is 15 residues long. Germline V gene data show CDR1 as MNHEY and CDR2 as SVGAGI. Losses at the gene ends were 6 bases for V and 5 bases for J; bases not matched to a gene: 12. CDR3 nucleotides: TGTGCCAGCAGAGTACAGGGGGTGAATGGCGACGAGCAGTACTTC. The encoded protein is CASRVQGVNGDEQYF.

Written as DNA, the CDR3 is TGTGCCAGCAGCTTGGCAAGCGTCTATGGCTACACCTTC. This gives the protein CASSLASVYGYTF. The chain employs TRBV11-2 and TRBJ1-2, with D unclear. This CDR3 has 13 amino acids. Trimming cost V 3 bases and J 4 bases, with 9 bases left between them. Germline CDR1 SGHAT, CDR2 FQNNGV.

V is TRBV7-9 and J is TRBJ2-3, with a possible D match to TRBD2 (5 bases). V gave up 5 bases and J gave up 2 bases, with 14 bases separating them. Germline CDR1 reads SEHNR; CDR2 reads FQNEAQ (reference sequence). The CDR3 loop spans 15 amino acids. CDR3 sequence: CASSPIASITDTQYF. The CDR3 nucleotides are TGTGCCAGCAGCCCCATAGCTAGCATCACAGATACGCAGTATTTT. The whole variable domain, filled in from reference TRBV7-9 and TRBJ2-3, reads DTGVSQNPRHKITKRGQNVTFRCDPISEHNRLYWYRQTLGQGPEFLTYFQNEAQLEKSRLLSDRFSAERPKGSFSTLEIQRTEQGDSAMYLCASSPIASITDTQYFGPGTRLTVL.

The chain carries TRBV29-1 and TRBJ1-1, with 10 nucleotides matching TRBD1. Trimming took 3 bases from V and 4 from J; bases not matched to a gene: 2. Germline V lookup: CDR1 SQVTM, CDR2 ANQGSEA. There are 13 residues in the CDR3. DNA of the CDR3: TGCAGCGTTGAGAGGGACAGGGGCACTGAAGCTTTCTTT. Translation gives CSVERDRGTEAFF.

The chain carries TRBV2 and TRBJ2-3, with a weak D call TRBD2 (6 bases). The V end was cut by 4 bases, the J end by 0 bases, with 14 bases between. The CDR3 sequence is 16 residues long. The germline V gene has CDR1 SNHLY and CDR2 FYNNEI. The CDR3: CASSVGLARSTDTQYF. CDR3 in DNA: TGTGCCAGCAGTGTAGGTCTAGCGAGAAGCACAGATACGCAGTATTTT.

The gene calls are TRBV13 and TRBJ2-5; 8 nucleotides match TRBD1. This CDR3 spans 18 amino acids. V lost 6 bases and J lost 5; bases outside the gene matches: 20. The germline CDR1 and CDR2 sequences are PRHDT and FYEKMQ (reference sequence). CDR3 sequence reads: CASSYLDRGRGVNETQYF. In nucleotides, the CDR3 is TGTGCCAGCAGTTACCTTGACAGGGGAAGAGGGGTGAACGAGACCCAGTACTTC.

V and J are TRBV5-1 and TRBJ1-5; TRBD1 matches at 7 bases. Germline V gene sequence: CDR1 SGHRS, CDR2 YFSETQ. The CDR3 is 14 residues long. V lost 1 base, J lost 7 bases, and 5 bases stayed unmatched. CDR3 in DNA: TGCGCCAGCAGCTTGCAAGGGGGCGCCCAGCCCCAGCATTTT. Translated: CASSLQGGAQPQHF.

The chain uses TRBV5-6 and TRBJ1-2; D possibly corresponds to TRBD1 (5 bases). The CDR3 runs to 14 residues. V lost 0 bases and J 7 bases, leaving 13 bases between the germline ends. CDR1 is SGHDT and CDR2 is YYEEEE in the germline V gene. The CDR3 region is CASSLGRVVGGYTF. CDR3 bases: TGTGCCAGCAGCTTGGGCAGGGTGGTAGGTGGCTACACCTTC. Filled out from reference TRBV5-6 and TRBJ1-2, the complete variable domain reads DAGVTQSPTHLIKTRGQQVTLRCSPKSGHDTVSWYQQALGQGPQFIFQYYEEEERQRGNFPDRFSGHQFPNYSSELNVNALLLGDSALYLCASSLGRVVGGYTFGSGTRLTVV.